The clone carrying this T cell receptor beta chain was observed a handful of times. Germline assignment: CDR1 SGHRS and CDR2 YFSETQ. This CDR3 is built from 17 residues. V was pared by 1 base and J by 10 bases, with 25 bases between. MiXCR, run by TCRdb on the 5' RACE reads, gives a single entry per CDR3 protein. The sample carries under 300,000 distinct CDR3 sequences, 15% to 20% recorded once. The data were taken from a study of T-cell memory formation after mild COVID-19. Study background: Clusters of TCRs were largely donor specific.

This chain connects TRBV5-1 to TRBJ2-3, with D unclear. The source material was PBMCs or a T cell subset sorted from them (not recorded which). The clonotype was recovered from a man in his late teens or twenties who had mild COVID-19 (a few samples of this study predate the infection). Cell type and time point are not known. CDR3 nucleotide sequence: TGCGCCAGCAGCTTGTTCGTCGAGACTGCTCCCCGGGTTGCGCAGTATTTT. Translating it yields CASSLFVETAPRVAQYF. Combining the CDR3 with reference TRBV5-1 and TRBJ2-3 gives the whole variable domain KAGVTQTPRYLIKTRGQQVTLSCSPISGHRSVSWYQQTPGQGLQFLFEYFSETQRNKGNFPGRFSGRQFSNSRSEMNVSTLELGDSALYLCASSLFVETAPRVAQYFGPGTRLTVL.